The 7 T cell receptor beta chains below come from one sample, sequenced in a study of T cell repertoires in cytomegalovirus infection. One entry per CDR3 protein, called by TCRdb with MiXCR from the reads. Of some 900,000 distinct CDR3 sequences listed, about 30% are singletons. These receptors have no identified antigens. Sequenced material: cultured CD8+ T cells from PBMCs, taken from culture after CMV antigen stimulation. Every receptor here comes from a human donor in good health (CMV status not recorded). Some clones in this sample may be carry-over from other donors' samples.

This clonotype was recorded many times. V and J are TRBV7-9 and TRBJ1-1, with a weak D call TRBD1 (5 bases). Germline V CDR1 and CDR2: SEHNR, FQNEAQ (reference sequence). The CDR3 runs to 14 residues. Trimming cost V 2 bases and J 0 bases, with 7 bases left between them. The CDR3 sequence: CASSLPGMNTEAFF. The CDR3 nucleotides read TGTGCCAGCAGCTTACCAGGGATGAACACTGAAGCTTTCTTT. Drawing the rest from reference TRBV7-9 and TRBJ1-1, the complete variable domain is DTGVSQNPRHKITKRGQNVTFRCDPISEHNRLYWYRQTLGQGPEFLTYFQNEAQLEKSRLLSDRFSAERPKGSFSTLEIQRTEQGDSAMYLCASSLPGMNTEAFFGQGTRLTVV.

This clonotype came up many times. The chain couples TRBV6-4 to TRBJ2-3, with a possible D match to TRBD2 (6 bases). V lost 0 bases to trimming and J lost 0 bases, with 7 bases between them. CDR1 and CDR2 (germline): MRHNA, SNTAGT. The CDR3 is made up of 15 amino acids. DNA for the CDR3: TGTGCCAGCAGTGACTCGGGGACTAGCACAGATACGCAGTATTTT. It is translated as CASSDSGTSTDTQYF.

V usage is TRBV6-1 and J usage is TRBJ2-5; TRBD2 aligns across 7 bases. The CDR3 length is 12 residues. Germline V lookup: CDR1 MNHNS, CDR2 SASEGT. With 5 bases clipped from V and 5 bases from J, the junction kept 2 bases outside the gene matches. CDR3 loop: CASSRAGETQYF. CDR3 DNA sequence: TGTGCCAGCAGTCGAGCGGGGGAGACCCAGTACTTC.

This clonotype was detected a few times. A much larger clone differs by one base, so this may be a read error. The chain recombines TRBV7-9 with TRBJ2-7, with D unclear. V lost 4 bases to trimming and J lost 0 bases, with 7 bases between them. This CDR3 has 13 amino acids. CDR1 is SEHNR, CDR2 FQNEAQ, per germline (reference sequence). The CDR3 DNA reads TGTGCCAGCAGCTCAAAGGGCTCCTACGAGCAGTACTTC. Translating gives CASSSKGSYEQYF.

This clonotype was found a few times. V is TRBV7-2 and J is TRBJ2-2; D call uncertain. CDR1 and CDR2 from the germline V gene are SGHTA and FQGNSA. Deletions cut 1 base from V and 4 bases from J, with 7 bases between. This CDR3 has 14 amino acids. The chain's CDR3 is CASSLGAGTGELFF. The CDR3 coding sequence is TGTGCCAGCAGCTTAGGGGCTGGCACCGGGGAGCTGTTTTTT.

V usage is TRBV6-6 and J usage is TRBJ2-1; D unresolved. The V end was cut by 2 bases, the J end by 3 bases, with 20 bases between. The CDR3 is 18 residues long. The germline gives CDR1 MNHNY, CDR2 SVGAGI (reference sequence). Written as DNA, the CDR3 is TGTGCCAGCAGTTACAGAACCATTGCGAAAACTCTCTACAATGAGCAGTTCTTC. The encoded protein is CASSYRTIAKTLYNEQFF.

The sample holds a few counts of this clonotype. J is TRBJ1-4 and V is TRBV12-3 or TRBV12-4, with D uncertain. Trimming removed 2 bases from V and 0 bases from J, with 7 bases in between. The CDR3 has 15 amino acids. CDR3 sequence reads: CASSLSPATNEKLFF. In DNA form, the CDR3 reads TGTGCCAGCAGTTTAAGCCCTGCAACTAATGAAAAACTGTTTTTT.